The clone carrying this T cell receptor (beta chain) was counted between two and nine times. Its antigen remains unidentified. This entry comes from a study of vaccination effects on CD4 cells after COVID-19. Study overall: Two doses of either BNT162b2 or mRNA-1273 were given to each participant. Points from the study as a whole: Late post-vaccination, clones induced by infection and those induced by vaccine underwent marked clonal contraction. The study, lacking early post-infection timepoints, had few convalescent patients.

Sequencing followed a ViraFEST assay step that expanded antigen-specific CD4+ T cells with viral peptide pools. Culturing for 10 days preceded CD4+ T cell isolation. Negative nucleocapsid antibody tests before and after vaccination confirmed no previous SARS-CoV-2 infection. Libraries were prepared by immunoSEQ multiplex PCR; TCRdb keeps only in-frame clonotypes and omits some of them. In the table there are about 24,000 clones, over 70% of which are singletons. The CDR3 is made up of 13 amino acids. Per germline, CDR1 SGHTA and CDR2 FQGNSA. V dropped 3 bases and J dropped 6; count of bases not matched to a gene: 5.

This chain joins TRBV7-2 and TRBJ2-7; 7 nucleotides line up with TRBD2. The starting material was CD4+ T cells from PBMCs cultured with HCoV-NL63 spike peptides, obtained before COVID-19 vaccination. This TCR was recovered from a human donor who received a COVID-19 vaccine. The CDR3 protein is CASSLTSKGEQYF. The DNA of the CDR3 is TGTGCCAGCAGCTTGACTAGCAAGGGCGAGCAGTACTTC.